This entry describes one T cell receptor beta chain. The data were taken from a study of T cells in pancreatic ductal adenocarcinoma. Selected pancreatic ductal adenocarcinoma patients had undergone surgery without neoadjuvant therapy. Germline CDR1 is GTSNPN and CDR2 is SVGIG (reference sequence). V lost 4 bases, J lost 3 bases, and 3 bases stayed unmatched. This CDR3 has 12 amino acids. Data came from immunoSEQ multiplex PCR; TCRdb stores just in-frame clones and leaves some out. This table holds roughly 100,000 clones, 90% to 95% found once. The source of this sequence is a human donor with pancreatic ductal adenocarcinoma. Sequences were obtained from PBMCs. The chain has TRBV30 and TRBJ2-7, with 7 nucleotides matching TRBD2. CDR3 DNA: TGTGCCTGGAACGTAGCGGGCTACGAGCAGTACTTC. Protein sequence: CAWNVAGYEQYF.